Reported below is one T cell receptor (beta chain). Its antigen is undetermined. Looked up from germline, CDR1 is MNHEY and CDR2 is SMNVEV (reference sequence). V was trimmed by 3 bases and J by 5 bases, leaving 13 bases between them. The length of the CDR3 is 14 residues. TCRdb fed the RT-PCR reads into MiXCR, producing one record per CDR3 protein. In the table there are approximately 700,000 distinct CDR3 sequences, about 14% of which are singletons. The data are from a study of response to subunit inactivated influenza vaccine. General study points: Only a handful of new T cells, the authors suggested, are recruited with each seasonal influenza vaccination.

The sequence derives from a middle-aged man who received an inactivated influenza vaccine. V gene TRBV27 combines with J gene TRBJ1-1; a weak D match, TRBD1 (5 bases). The sample was PBMCs from blood, taken about 14 days before vaccination. CDR3 sequence: CASSFGGVGTEAFF. As DNA, the CDR3 is TGTGCCAGCAGTTTTGGGGGGGTCGGGACTGAAGCTTTCTTT.